Below, one T cell receptor beta chain is given with its context. How the authors handled the data: Amplification of reference gene primers was used by the study to estimate nucleated cell counts. Assay: immunoSEQ multiplex PCR; the TCRdb copy retains only in-frame clones and omits some. From that table come the V and J calls and clone size; the DNA was used to work out D and trimming. Here the sample spans around 290,000 clones, 87% being singletons. The CDR3 is 13 residues long. The germline V gene has CDR1 SGDLS and CDR2 YYNGEE. V lost 3 bases and J 5 bases, leaving 11 bases between the germline ends. This sample is drawn from a study of blood T cell repertoires in COVID-19. The overall study: The origin of the acute and convalescent COVID-19 samples was the United States, Italy and Spain. PBMCs, B-cell-depleted T cells, or T cells provided the cDNA or gDNA that made up the material.

Sequenced input: peripheral blood. This chain uses TRBV9 with TRBJ2-5; TRBD2 is a possible D gene (5 bases). The clonotype was recovered from a woman between 45 and 60 years old who had recovered from COVID-19. The CDR3 here is CASSGLAYETQYF. CDR3 nucleotides: TGTGCCAGCAGCGGGCTAGCCTATGAGACCCAGTACTTC.